A single T cell receptor (beta chain) is shown here with its context. Its antigen is unidentified. The sample originates from a study of identical twins. The study's findings and limits: Out-of-frame alpha sequences common to twins exhibited an excess of low generation probability.

Every sampled donor was Caucasian and healthy. Trimming took 3 bases from V and 2 from J; bases not matched to a gene: 2. From germline, CDR1 is DFQATT and CDR2 SNEGSKA (reference sequence). This CDR3 is built from 14 residues. Template switching (which added a universal primer site) was used, and cDNA carried unique molecular identifiers. TCRdb passed the 5' RACE reads through MiXCR, listing each CDR3 protein once. The sample lists a few hundred thousand distinct CDR3 sequences; roughly 9.9% were seen once. This sample was also put to use in a study of yellow fever vaccine responses in identical twins. That study adds: Among the twins, the vaccine T cell response reportedly seemed partly convergent and partly personalized.

The V call is TRBV20-1, the J call TRBJ2-7, with TRBD2 matching over 12 bases. Sequencing input: PBMCs. This receptor was identified in a woman under 30 in good health. The CDR3 reads CSASTSGGTYEQYF. The CDR3 bases are TGCAGTGCTAGCACTAGCGGGGGGACCTACGAGCAGTACTTC.